Sequencing of this T cell receptor beta chain was carried out in a study of blood T cell repertoires in COVID-19. Study background: PBMCs, B-cell-depleted T cells, or T cells provided the cDNA or gDNA that made up the material.

The CDR3 extends over 15 amino acids. The V end was cut by 0 bases, the J end by 3 bases, with 11 bases between. Germline loops: CDR1 SGHTA, CDR2 FQGNSA. Those enrolled in Seattle joined during active infection and were followed longitudinally afterward. The table came from immunoSEQ multiplex PCR; TCRdb's copy has only in-frame clones and leaves some out. The data show about 230,000 clones, with over 75% seen just once and approximately 10% held by the top ten. Sequencing used peripheral blood. This chain uses TRBV7-2 with TRBJ1-2; D perhaps matches TRBD1 (5 bases). The receptor's source is a man in his fifties with COVID-19, enrolled during active disease. The CDR3 nucleotides are TGTGCCAGCAGCTTAGCGCCTGGCAGGGACTATGGCTACACCTTC. Amino acids: CASSLAPGRDYGYTF.